This entry lists 8 T cell receptor beta chains sequenced from one sample in a study of blood T cell repertoires in COVID-19. Only in-frame clones appear in the TCRdb table, and some are missing; sequencing was by immunoSEQ multiplex PCR. The sample gives 45,000 to 55,000 clones, 86% of which show up once; roughly 25% is in the top ten. The material sequenced was peripheral blood. These receptors were collected from a woman over 75 with acute or convalescent COVID-19.

The chain couples TRBV7-2 to TRBJ1-2; D perhaps matches TRBD1 (6 bases). In germline, CDR1 is SGHTA, CDR2 FQGNSA. The CDR3 totals 13 residues. The V end was cut by 3 bases, the J end by 8 bases, with 13 bases between. CDR3 amino acids: CASSFGGAGGYTF. CDR3 in DNA: TGTGCCAGCAGCTTTGGGGGGGCAGGGGGCTACACCTTC.

This chain uses TRBV9 with TRBJ2-1; 8 nucleotides line up with TRBD2. Trimming took 3 bases from V and 2 from J; bases not matched to a gene: 1. The length of the CDR3 is 14 residues. The germline gives CDR1 SGDLS, CDR2 YYNGEE. CDR3 loop: CASSAGGAYNEQFF. The CDR3 region has the DNA TGTGCCAGCAGCGCGGGGGGGGCCTACAATGAGCAGTTCTTC.

This clone was observed once. The V gene is TRBV18, the J gene TRBJ1-5, with D possibly matching TRBD1 (5 bases). This CDR3 is built from 13 residues. The germline V gene encodes CDR1 KGHSH and CDR2 LQKENI. Deletions cut 4 bases from V and 4 bases from J, with 8 bases between. CDR3 residues: CASSQDRNQPQHF. The CDR3 DNA reads as TGTGCCAGCTCACAAGACAGAAATCAGCCCCAGCATTTT.

This chain joins TRBV19 and TRBJ2-7, with D possibly matching TRBD1 (6 bases). The V end lost 1 base, the J end lost 2 bases, and 9 bases lay between the germline ends. CDR3 length: 14 amino acids. The germline CDR1 and CDR2 sequences are LNHDA and SQIVND (reference sequence). CDR3 DNA sequence: TGTGCCAGTAGTATAGGAACAGGGACCTACGAGCAGTACTTC. This codes for CASSIGTGTYEQYF.

The rearrangement joins TRBV9 to TRBJ2-1, with 14 bases aligning to TRBD2. The CDR3 has 15 amino acids. Trimming at V came to 4 bases and at J to 8 bases, leaving 5 bases not matched to a gene. In germline, CDR1 is SGDLS, CDR2 YYNGEE. The CDR3 here is CASSSGLAGGHEQFF. The DNA of the CDR3 is TGTGCCAGCAGCTCCGGACTAGCGGGAGGACATGAGCAGTTCTTC.

The rearrangement uses TRBV5-1 and TRBJ1-3; no definite D call. V dropped 4 bases and J dropped 0 bases, with 8 bases sitting between them. CDR1 and CDR2 from the germline V gene are SGHRS and YFSETQ. The CDR3 runs 14 residues. This chain's CDR3 is CASSRYSSGNTIYF. In nucleotides, the CDR3 is TGCGCCAGCAGCAGATACAGCTCTGGAAACACCATATATTTT.

The gene calls are TRBV19 and TRBJ1-1; D might be TRBD1 (6 bases). V was pared by 5 bases and J by 8 bases, with 9 bases between. This CDR3 is 11 amino acids long. Germline V CDR1 and CDR2: LNHDA, SQIVND (reference sequence). CDR3 DNA: TGTGCCAGTAGTCCGGACAGAGAAGCTTTCTTT. Protein product: CASSPDREAFF.

V and J are TRBV9 and TRBJ2-1, with 7 bases matching TRBD2. CDR1 and CDR2 from the germline V gene are SGDLS and YYNGEE. The V gene end was trimmed by 0 bases and the J gene end by 4 bases; junction bases not matched to a gene: 1. CDR3 length: 14 residues. The CDR3: CASSVGGGYNEQFF. The DNA for the CDR3 is TGTGCCAGCAGCGTAGGCGGGGGTTACAATGAGCAGTTCTTC. Variable domain in full (rest from reference TRBV9 and TRBJ2-1): DSGVTQTPKHLITATGQRVTLRCSPRSGDLSVYWYQQSLDQGLQFLIQYYNGEERAKGNILERFSAQQFPDLHSELNLSSLELGDSALYFCASSVGGGYNEQFFGPGTRLTVL.